The 9 T cell receptor beta chains below were found in one sample sequenced in a study of blood T cell repertoires in COVID-19. Data came from immunoSEQ multiplex PCR; TCRdb stores just in-frame clones and leaves some out. The sample has roughly 570,000 clones; roughly 91% are singletons. The sequencing input was peripheral blood. These receptors were taken from a woman aged 50 to 60 with COVID-19, enrolled during active disease.

The genes are TRBV12-3 or TRBV12-4 and TRBJ2-3, with D perhaps TRBD2 (7 bases). This CDR3 is 13 amino acids long. Deletions cut 9 bases from V and 5 bases from J, with 15 bases between. CDR3 residues: CASWEGVGDTQYF. For the CDR3, the DNA is TGTGCCAGTTGGGAGGGGGTAGGAGATACGCAGTATTTT.

The rearrangement uses TRBV15 and TRBJ1-2; D is ambiguous. Germline V gene lookup returns CDR1 LNHNV and CDR2 YYDKDF (reference sequence). The CDR3 extends over 15 amino acids. Trimming removed 0 bases from V and 4 bases from J, with 12 bases in between. The CDR3 bases are TGTGCCACCAGCAGAGAGTTGAGAGATTCCTATGGCTACACCTTC. It codes for CATSRELRDSYGYTF. The full variable domain, its missing parts supplied by reference TRBV15 and TRBJ1-2, is DAMVIQNPRYQVTQFGKPVTLSCSQTLNHNVMYWYQQKSSQAPKLLFHYYDKDFNNEADTPDNFQSRRPNTSFCFLDIRSPGLGDTAMYLCATSRELRDSYGYTFGSGTRLTVV.

In this sample, this clone turned up once. This rearrangement joins TRBV24-1 to TRBJ2-3; 7 bases line up with TRBD1. J was trimmed by 0 bases and V by 6 bases; bases with no gene match: 8. The CDR3 totals 16 residues. The germline V gene has CDR1 KGHDR and CDR2 SFDVKD. CDR3 residues: CATSLTGAQSTDTQYF. The DNA of the CDR3 is TGTGCCACCAGTTTAACAGGGGCCCAAAGCACAGATACGCAGTATTTT.

Details on this clone: Different DNA sequences within this sample yield the same CDR3. This chain joins TRBV9 and TRBJ1-2; no definite D call. The CDR3 covers 14 residues. The germline gives CDR1 SGDLS, CDR2 YYNGEE. V gave up 0 bases and J gave up 2 bases, with 8 bases separating them. Here the CDR3 reads CASSVGGGNYGYTF. The CDR3 region has the DNA TGTGCCAGCAGCGTAGGAGGAGGGAACTATGGCTACACCTTC.

This clone has a handful of counts. This chain joins TRBV3-1 (or the pseudogene TRBV3-2) and TRBJ1-2; 9 bases align to TRBD1. J was trimmed by 2 bases and V by 3 bases; bases with no gene match: 7. Germline V lookup: CDR1 LGHDT, CDR2 YNNKEL (reference sequence). This CDR3 has 16 amino acids. The CDR3 coding sequence is TGTGCCAGCAGCCACCGGGGGACAGGGCGGAACTATGGCTACACCTTC. Translation gives CASSHRGTGRNYGYTF.

The genes are TRBV3-1 (or the pseudogene TRBV3-2) and TRBJ2-5; the match to TRBD2 covers 14 bases. This CDR3 comprises 17 residues. CDR1 LGHDT and CDR2 YNNKEL come from the germline V gene (reference sequence). After removal of 1 base from V and 4 bases from J, the junction contained 5 bases not matched to a gene. CDR3 in DNA: TGTGCCAGCAGCCAAGGACTAGCGGGGGGGCCGATAGAGACCCAGTACTTC. This codes for CASSQGLAGGPIETQYF.

This clone was counted between two and nine times. The J gene is TRBJ1-1, the V gene TRBV4-1; tentative D call: TRBD1 (6 bases). In germline, CDR1 is MGHRA, CDR2 YSYEKL. The CDR3 is 16 residues long. V gave up 2 bases and J gave up 2 bases, with 15 bases separating them. CDR3: CASSQIPQGRNTEAFF. CDR3 DNA sequence: TGCGCCAGCAGCCAAATACCACAGGGACGCAACACTGAAGCTTTCTTT.

This clone is a singleton in its sample. J is TRBJ2-4 and V is TRBV5-4, with D possibly TRBD1 on 5 matching bases. Germline-derived CDR1 and CDR2 are SGHNT and YYREEE (reference sequence). The CDR3 totals 14 residues. The V end was cut by 0 bases, the J end by 8 bases, with 12 bases between. The CDR3 nucleotides read TGTGCCAGCAGCTTGGGCAGGGCCGCACACATTCAGTACTTC. The encoded protein is CASSLGRAAHIQYF.

This clone appeared a few times. V gene TRBV29-1 combines with J gene TRBJ2-7; TRBD2 aligns across 8 bases. CDR1 is SQVTM, CDR2 ANQGSEA, per germline. The J segment lost 1 base and the V segment lost 5 bases, leaving 1 base of the junction unmatched. The CDR3 covers 12 residues. The CDR3 region is CSVSGGSYEQYF. In nucleotides, the CDR3 is TGCAGCGTTAGCGGGGGTTCCTACGAGCAGTACTTC.